This T cell receptor (beta chain) was captured by sequencing in a study of tumor and adjacent non-tumor tissue in lung cancer. This sample's RNA came from whole unsorted tissue. The library came from three nested PCR rounds adapted from ARM-PCR protocols. One entry per CDR3 protein, called by TCRdb with MiXCR from the multiplex PCR reads. The sample lists fewer than 120,000 distinct CDR3 sequences, under 90% occurring once. Of note for this clonotype: Its cognate antigen is unknown.

Trimming removed 7 bases from V and 6 bases from J, with 22 bases in between. The CDR3 runs 15 residues. The V gene's germline CDR1 is MDHEN and CDR2 SYDVKM. Study-level points and caveats: Normal lung showed higher cumulative top 100 clone frequency than tumor. Shorter survival was associated with higher TCR diversity in tumors. TCR diversity was significantly greater in tumor than normal lung tissue.

The sample taken for sequencing was lung tumor tissue. The receptor comes from a man between 65 and 79 years old with non-small cell lung cancer. The chain combines TRBV28 with TRBJ2-7, with D maybe TRBD2 (5 bases). Here the CDR3 DNA reads TGTGCCAGCACTTCCCGGCGGGCCGGGAATTGCGAGCAGTACTTC. This codes for CASTSRRAGNCEQYF.